The 17 T cell receptor beta chains in this list originate from one sample, sequenced in a study of T cell responses to AZD1222 COVID-19 vaccine. Method: immunoSEQ multiplex PCR; TCRdb's copy keeps in-frame clones and lacks some. The sample carries approximately 96,000 clones, about 82% recorded once. Sequenced material: peripheral blood, taken 28 days after the second AZD1222 dose. The receptor source for this set is an adult who received the AZD1222 COVID-19 vaccine.

The chain joins TRBV21-1 to TRBJ1-5; the DNA was not used to check the table's D call, TRBD1. TRBV21-1 is given as a pseudogene. This CDR3 has 15 residues. CDR3 amino acids: CASSKRQGVGQPQHF. The CDR3 DNA reads TGTGCCAGCAGCAAACGACAGGGGGTGGGTCAGCCCCAGCATTTT.

This chain links TRBV30 with TRBJ2-7; 10 bases match TRBD1. V lost 4 bases to trimming and J lost 3 bases; unmatched junction nucleotides: 3. Germline CDR1 reads GTSNPN; CDR2 reads SVGIG (reference sequence). This CDR3 has 13 residues. CDR3: CAWTRDRGYEQYF. The CDR3 bases are TGTGCCTGGACTCGGGACAGGGGCTACGAGCAGTACTTC.

This clone was detected once. The rearrangement uses TRBV19 and TRBJ2-1; D could derive from TRBD1 or TRBD2 (6 bases each). This CDR3 has 13 residues. V lost 8 bases and J 5 bases, leaving 13 bases between the germline ends. Germline CDR1 is LNHDA and CDR2 is SQIVND (reference sequence). CDR3 in amino acids: CASSPGANNEQFF. The CDR3 DNA reads as TGTGCCAGTTCCCCGGGGGCCAACAATGAGCAGTTCTTC.

This clone has more than one count but fewer than ten. V gene TRBV7-9 combines with J gene TRBJ2-7; D gene unclear. The CDR3 is made up of 15 amino acids. Trimming pared 5 bases from V and 0 bases from J, leaving 14 bases between. Per germline, CDR1 SEHNR and CDR2 FQNEAQ (reference sequence). The CDR3 DNA reads TGTGCCAGCAGCCCCGGCAGGCTGGTCTCCTACGAGCAGTACTTC. Its translation is CASSPGRLVSYEQYF.

This chain joins TRBV19 and TRBJ2-2, with D perhaps matching TRBD2 (5 bases). Germline CDR1 LNHDA, CDR2 SQIVND (reference sequence). Trimming shortened V by 8 bases and J by 7 bases, and 11 bases separated the two germline ends. The CDR3 is made up of 12 amino acids. The CDR3 bases are TGTGCCAGTGCATTTGGAGGCGGGGAGCTGTTTTTT. Translation gives CASAFGGGELFF.

This chain joins TRBV12-5 and TRBJ2-3; TRBD2 is a possible D gene (6 bases). This CDR3 is built from 16 residues. Germline assignment: CDR1 LGHNT and CDR2 FRNRAP. V was trimmed by 2 bases and J by 1 base, leaving 13 bases between them. The chain's CDR3 is CASGLFFGGGTDTQYF. In DNA, the CDR3 is TGTGCTAGTGGTTTGTTCTTCGGGGGAGGCACAGATACGCAGTATTTT.

Only one count was recorded for this clone. The V call is TRBV12-3 or TRBV12-4, the J call TRBJ2-3, with D uncertain. V was cut by 6 bases and J by 1 base, with 8 bases left in between. The CDR3 loop spans 13 amino acids. The CDR3 nucleotides are TGTGCCAGCAGCCCACGGCGCACAGATACGCAGTATTTT. It codes for CASSPRRTDTQYF.

The rearrangement joins TRBV2 to TRBJ2-7; D remains ambiguous. This CDR3 region has 11 residues. V lost 8 bases to trimming and J lost 2 bases, with 7 bases between them. Germline values: CDR1 SNHLY, CDR2 FYNNEI. DNA of the CDR3: TGTGCCAGCGGAGTAGCCTACGAGCAGTACTTC. Protein sequence: CASGVAYEQYF.

V gene TRBV12-5 combines with J gene TRBJ2-5; maybe TRBD2 (7 bases). V lost 3 bases and J lost 3, with 8 bases in between. The CDR3 is made up of 13 amino acids. The V gene's germline CDR1 is LGHNT and CDR2 FRNRAP. CDR3 amino acids: CASGLGGEETQYF. The DNA for the CDR3 is TGTGCTAGTGGTTTAGGGGGGGAAGAGACCCAGTACTTC.

The gene calls are TRBV6-4 and TRBJ2-7; D might be TRBD1 or TRBD2, each matching 5 bases. V shed 2 bases and J shed 1 base, with 18 bases lying between them. Germline lookup yields CDR1 MRHNA and CDR2 SNTAGT. The length of the CDR3 is 17 residues. The CDR3 region is CASSDTSQGRSSYEQYF. CDR3 in DNA: TGTGCCAGCAGTGACACCAGCCAGGGACGGTCTTCCTACGAGCAGTACTTC.

J is TRBJ1-6 and V is TRBV12-3 or TRBV12-4; the D is unclear. Trimming removed 3 bases at V and 9 bases at J, with 9 bases between. The CDR3 consists of 13 residues. The CDR3 protein is CASSLDGFSPLHF. The DNA of the CDR3 is TGTGCCAGCAGTTTGGACGGATTTTCACCCCTCCACTTT.

This clone was seen more than once but under ten times. This rearrangement joins TRBV4-1 to TRBJ2-7, with D hard to call. Germline V lookup: CDR1 MGHRA, CDR2 YSYEKL. Trimming cost V 2 bases and J 3 bases, with 11 bases left between them. The length of the CDR3 is 14 residues. The CDR3 DNA reads as TGCGCCAGCAGCCAATCCCATTCGGGCTACGAGCAGTACTTC. Its protein is CASSQSHSGYEQYF.

This clone was seen just once. V and J are TRBV5-1 and TRBJ2-1; D call uncertain. Trimming shortened V by 0 bases and J by 5 bases, and 6 bases separated the two germline ends. The CDR3 length is 13 residues. Germline CDR1 and CDR2: SGHRS and YFSETQ. The CDR3 region is CASSLGPNNEQFF. The CDR3, as DNA: TGCGCCAGCAGCTTGGGACCAAACAATGAGCAGTTCTTC.

This sequence joins TRBV5-4 and TRBJ2-1; D not certain. CDR1 and CDR2 from the germline V gene are SGHNT and YYREEE (reference sequence). V lost 5 bases, J lost 9 bases, and 12 bases lay in between. The CDR3 has 12 residues. CDR3 bases: TGTGCCAGCAGTCCCACCCGCGGTGAGCAGTTCTTC. Translated: CASSPTRGEQFF.

The chain is built from TRBV27 and TRBJ1-5; no definite D call. V was clipped by 6 bases and J by 2 bases, with 8 bases between them. CDR1 and CDR2 from the germline V gene are MNHEY and SMNVEV (reference sequence). The CDR3 loop spans 13 amino acids. The CDR3 DNA is TGTGCCAGCAGCCTCTTAGGCAATCAGCCCCAGCATTTT. Protein sequence: CASSLLGNQPQHF.

The V call is TRBV2, the J call TRBJ2-3, with D perhaps matching TRBD1 (6 bases). Trimming left V 6 bases short and J 9 bases short, with 22 bases between. CDR3 size: 15 residues. Germline values: CDR1 SNHLY, CDR2 FYNNEI. The CDR3 loop reads CASRGRSRDTGTQYF. The CDR3 bases are TGTGCCAGCAGGGGAAGGTCCCGGGACACCGGGACGCAGTATTTT.

V usage is TRBV19 and J usage is TRBJ1-5; perhaps TRBD1 as D (6 bases). The CDR3 contains 13 residues. V was trimmed by 5 bases and J by 13 bases, leaving 18 bases between them. CDR1 and CDR2 (germline): LNHDA, SQIVND (reference sequence). Here the CDR3 DNA reads TGTGCCAGTAGTCTGTGGACAGAAGTTGTACAGCATTTT. Translated: CASSLWTEVVQHF.